This T cell receptor (beta chain) was identified during a study of blood T cell repertoires in COVID-19. Study information: The United States, Italy and Spain supplied acute and convalescent COVID-19 samples. Sources were T cells, B-cell-depleted T cells, or PBMCs; the material itself was cDNA or gDNA.

Libraries were prepared by immunoSEQ multiplex PCR; TCRdb keeps only in-frame clonotypes and omits some of them. The sample includes 90,000 to 100,000 clones, 65% to 85% of them seen just once. To note about this clone: A read error may account for a junction end that differs from germline.

The sequence came from a woman in her sixties with acute or convalescent COVID-19. Sequenced: peripheral blood.

The DNA for the CDR3 is TGTGCCAGCAGTGAGTCACAGAGCAGTCAGCCCCAGCATTTT. This sequence encodes CASSESQSSQPQHF. The rearrangement uses TRBV6-1 and TRBJ1-5; D uncertain. This CDR3 comprises 14 residues. Germline-derived CDR1 and CDR2 are MNHNS and SASEGT.